Listed below are T cell receptor beta chains from one sample, sequenced in a study of blood T cells in healthy people across ages. TCRdb re-analysed the 5' RACE reads in MiXCR, keeping a single row per CDR3 protein. The top ten hold around 13% of the sample, which has hundreds of thousands of distinct CDR3 sequences, roughly 40% seen once. The sample comprised blood. The receptors stem from a man younger than 35 in good health. CDR3s include the opening cysteine and the closing phenylalanine or tryptophan. Each record gives: clone size, V gene, J gene, D gene, CDR3 DNA, CDR3 protein. A D gene is named only where the DNA matches it firmly. Expanded clones are given a class, and other clones once, few, many or no size at all.

abundance: .
v_gene: TRBV28
j_gene: TRBJ2-6
d_gene: .
CDR3nt: TGTGCCGGCAGTTCCTCCCTTAGGGCCGGGGGCTCTGGGGCCAACGTCCTGACTTTC
CDR3aa: CAGSSSLRAGGSGANVLTF

abundance: .
v_gene: TRBV20-1
j_gene: TRBJ1-1
d_gene: TRBD1
CDR3nt: TGCAGTGCTGAACAGGGGGTTGACACTGAAGCTTTCTTT
CDR3aa: CSAEQGVDTEAFF

abundance: .
v_gene: TRBV29-1
j_gene: TRBJ2-7
d_gene: .
CDR3nt: TGCAGCGTCGCCGGGACCTACGAGCAGTACTTC
CDR3aa: CSVAGTYEQYF

abundance: many
v_gene: TRBV12-3/TRBV12-4
j_gene: TRBJ2-5
d_gene: .
CDR3nt: TGTGCCAGCAGTTTACGGGAGACCCAGTACTTC
CDR3aa: CASSLRETQYF

abundance: few
v_gene: TRBV7-9
j_gene: TRBJ2-1
d_gene: TRBD2
CDR3nt: TGTGCCAGCAGCTTACTTGTCGGACTAGCGGGTAATGAGCAGTTCTTC
CDR3aa: CASSLLVGLAGNEQFF

abundance: few
v_gene: TRBV7-2
j_gene: TRBJ1-1
d_gene: TRBD1
CDR3nt: TGTGCCAGCAGCTTACCAACAGGGGTGGACACTGAAGCTTTCTTT
CDR3aa: CASSLPTGVDTEAFF

abundance: .
v_gene: TRBV7-2
j_gene: TRBJ2-7
d_gene: .
CDR3nt: TGTGCCAGCAGCTTAGATCCCGCGTCGGGTGCCCCATTGGAGAATGAGCAGTACTTC
CDR3aa: CASSLDPASGAPLENEQYF

abundance: many
v_gene: TRBV29-1
j_gene: TRBJ2-4
d_gene: .
CDR3nt: TGCAGCGCAGGGGAACTAGCCAAAAACATTCAGTACTTC
CDR3aa: CSAGELAKNIQYF

abundance: .
v_gene: TRBV27
j_gene: TRBJ2-2
d_gene: .
CDR3nt: TGTGCCAGCAGTTTATTCGGACAGCTTAACACCGGGGAGCTGTTTTTT
CDR3aa: CASSLFGQLNTGELFF

abundance: .
v_gene: TRBV6-5
j_gene: TRBJ2-2
d_gene: TRBD1
CDR3nt: TGTGCCAGCAGTTATTCCCAGGACAGGGGGACCGGGGAGCTGTTTTTT
CDR3aa: CASSYSQDRGTGELFF

abundance: .
v_gene: TRBV7-2
j_gene: TRBJ2-5
d_gene: .
CDR3nt: TGTGCCAGCAGCAGACAGGCAAACCAAGAGACCCAGTACTTC
CDR3aa: CASSRQANQETQYF

abundance: many
v_gene: TRBV4-1
j_gene: TRBJ2-6
d_gene: TRBD1
CDR3nt: TGCGCCAGCAGCCAAGTTCCTACGACAGGGTATTCTGGGGCCAACGTCCTGACTTTC
CDR3aa: CASSQVPTTGYSGANVLTF

abundance: .
v_gene: TRBV4-2
j_gene: TRBJ1-5
d_gene: .
CDR3nt: TGTGCCAGCAGCCAAGATCGGGGGGATGTACAGCCCCAGCATTTT
CDR3aa: CASSQDRGDVQPQHF

abundance: .
v_gene: TRBV12-3/TRBV12-4
j_gene: TRBJ1-1
d_gene: .
CDR3nt: TGTGCCAGCAGCCTTTTTACTGAAGCTTTCTTT
CDR3aa: CASSLFTEAFF

abundance: .
v_gene: TRBV20-1
j_gene: TRBJ2-4
d_gene: .
CDR3nt: TGCAGTGCTAGAGAGGTAGCCAAAAACATTCAGTACTTC
CDR3aa: CSAREVAKNIQYF

abundance: many
v_gene: TRBV12-3/TRBV12-4
j_gene: TRBJ2-3
d_gene: TRBD1
CDR3nt: TGTGCCAGCGCCGCCGGTCGACAGGGTACGCAGTATTTT
CDR3aa: CASAAGRQGTQYF

abundance: .
v_gene: TRBV6-5
j_gene: TRBJ2-3
d_gene: .
CDR3nt: TGTGCCAGCAGTTACTTAGCCGTGGGCAGCTCCACAGATACGCAGTATTTT
CDR3aa: CASSYLAVGSSTDTQYF

abundance: few
v_gene: TRBV12-3/TRBV12-4
j_gene: TRBJ2-5
d_gene: TRBD2
CDR3nt: TGTGCCAGCAGTCGGGACTATACCCATGAGCAGTACTTC
CDR3aa: CASSRDYTHEQYF

abundance: .
v_gene: TRBV18
j_gene: TRBJ2-7
d_gene: .
CDR3nt: TGTGCCAGCTCAGCAAGGCAGAGTTACGAGCAGTACTTC
CDR3aa: CASSARQSYEQYF

abundance: .
v_gene: TRBV2
j_gene: TRBJ2-7
d_gene: .
CDR3nt: TGTGCCAGCAGTGAAGCTCTAGCAGGTAAAGGCGAGCAGTACTTC
CDR3aa: CASSEALAGKGEQYF